This entry features one T cell receptor (beta chain) sequence. Authors' data handling: Estimated nucleated cell counts came from reference gene primer amplification. Some clones are missing from TCRdb's copy, which holds only in-frame ones; the method was immunoSEQ multiplex PCR. V and J calls and clone size are as listed in that table; D and trimming were resolved from the DNA. The sample contains tens of thousands of clones, around 80% of which appear only once. The sample belongs to a study of blood T cell repertoires in COVID-19. At the level of the study: PBMCs, B-cell-depleted T cells, or T cells were the source of the cDNA or gDNA that made up the material.

Germline V gene data show CDR1 as SGHRS and CDR2 as YFSETQ. V lost 0 bases to trimming and J lost 6 bases; unmatched junction nucleotides: 3. The length of the CDR3 is 14 residues. Specimen: peripheral blood. The chain links TRBV5-1 to TRBJ2-7; TRBD1 aligns across 10 bases. This sequence was found in a woman of 80 years or more with active or convalescent COVID-19. CDR3 DNA sequence: TGCGCCAGCAGCTTGGGACAGGGGGCGAGCGAGCAGTACTTC. Encoded protein: CASSLGQGASEQYF.